This T cell receptor beta chain originates from a study of cytomegalovirus exposure and HLA in healthy donors. Across the study: Earlier work reported about 110 million unique TCR beta sequences from 170 million or so T cells.

A remark on this clone: Its antigen remains unknown.

Study results and limitations: The likely origin of a cluster of highly shared sequence variants was a sequencing artifact.

PCR employed 60 Vbeta and 13 Jbeta primers. The method was immunoSEQ multiplex PCR; TCRdb's version includes in-frame clones alone and lacks a portion of them. The sample yields fewer than 200,000 clones, 81% seen once. Looked up from germline, CDR1 is SGHVS and CDR2 is FQNEAQ. This CDR3 has 15 amino acids. V trimming: 5 bases; J trimming: 2 bases; junction bases outside the gene matches: 7. The J gene is TRBJ2-3, the V gene TRBV7-8; TRBD2 agrees at 7 bases. The clonotype was recovered from a woman in her 30s in good health and CMV-seronegative. Material: PBMCs. The CDR3 reads CASSPFTSVTDTQYF. In DNA form, the CDR3 reads TGTGCCAGCAGCCCCTTTACTAGCGTCACAGATACGCAGTATTTT.